This T cell receptor (beta chain) was sequenced during a study of blood T cell repertoires in COVID-19. Across the whole study: COVID-19 samples, acute and convalescent, were from the United States, Italy and Spain. PBMCs, B-cell-depleted T cells, or T cells were the source of the cDNA or gDNA that made up the material.

Data came from immunoSEQ multiplex PCR; TCRdb stores just in-frame clones and leaves some out. The profile shows 35,000 to 45,000 clones, over 80% of them singletons. The CDR3 length is 15 residues. After removal of 0 bases from V and 7 bases from J, the junction contained 8 bases not matched to a gene. CDR1 and CDR2 from the germline V gene are LGHNA and YNFKEQ. This clone showed up just once. This clonotype was sampled from a human donor in a cohort sampled during active COVID-19. The chain uses TRBV4-2 and TRBJ1-1; 7 bases are a match to TRBD1. Sample: peripheral blood. CDR3 nucleotides: TGTGCCAGCAGCCAAGATCCGACAGGGAATTATGAAGCTTTCTTT. This codes for CASSQDPTGNYEAFF.